This T cell receptor beta chain was identified in a study of T cell changes during pregnancy in multiple sclerosis. TCRdb keeps only in-frame clones here, not all; method: immunoSEQ multiplex PCR. The sample includes fewer than 35,000 clones, 90% of them seen just once. Per the germline V gene, CDR1 is LNHNV and CDR2 is YYDKDF (reference sequence). After removal of 1 base from V and 6 bases from J, the junction contained 10 bases not matched to a gene. There are 18 residues in the CDR3. The gene calls are TRBV15 and TRBJ2-1; 12 nucleotides agree with TRBD2. The TCR was taken from a female donor in good health, enrolled as a control in a pregnancy study. This material consisted of CD4+ T cells from peripheral blood mononuclear cells, taken in the third trimester of pregnancy. The CDR3 here is CATSRGKGPLAGGNEQFF. In DNA form, the CDR3 reads TGTGCCACCAGCAGAGGCAAAGGCCCACTAGCGGGGGGCAATGAGCAGTTCTTC.